These 32 T cell receptor beta chains came from one sample sequenced in a study of T cell responses to AZD1222 COVID-19 vaccine. TCRdb keeps only in-frame clones here, not all; method: immunoSEQ multiplex PCR. The sample has over 200,000 clones, approximately 94% seen once. Sample: peripheral blood, taken 28 days after the second dose of the MenACWY control vaccine. The receptors come from an adult who received the MenACWY meningococcal vaccine as a control.

The J gene is TRBJ1-1, the V gene TRBV2, with D maybe TRBD1 (5 bases). This CDR3 is 10 amino acids long. V dropped 8 bases and J dropped 7 bases, with 8 bases sitting between them. The V gene's germline CDR1 is SNHLY and CDR2 FYNNEI. The CDR3 DNA sequence: TGTGCCAGCGAGGGGAATGAAGCTTTCTTT. This translates into CASEGNEAFF.

The chain couples TRBV30 to TRBJ1-2; TRBD1 matches 7 bases. CDR3 length: 15 amino acids. Germline CDR1 is GTSNPN and CDR2 is SVGIG (reference sequence). Germline trimming cut 3 bases from V and 5 bases from J; bases unmatched to any gene: 12. CDR3 in DNA: TGTGCCTGGAGACGACAGGGCTCGGCGGGTTATGGCTACACCTTC. Translating gives CAWRRQGSAGYGYTF.

The chain is built from TRBV7-2 and TRBJ2-7; TRBD1 might be the D (7 bases). The germline CDR1 and CDR2 sequences are SGHTA and FQGNSA. This CDR3 comprises 15 residues. Trimming pared 0 bases from V and 2 bases from J, leaving 11 bases between. For the CDR3, the DNA is TGTGCCAGCAGCTTAGCGGAGGGGGCACCCTACGAGCAGTACTTC. Its translation is CASSLAEGAPYEQYF.

V is TRBV19 and J is TRBJ2-6, with TRBD1 matching over 12 bases. The V gene end was trimmed by 5 bases and the J gene end by 1 base; junction bases not matched to a gene: 12. Germline CDR1 and CDR2: LNHDA and SQIVND (reference sequence). The CDR3 is made up of 20 amino acids. CDR3 in amino acids: CASSPGTGGAFGSGANVLTF. DNA for the CDR3: TGTGCCAGTAGTCCCGGGACAGGGGGCGCGTTTGGGTCTGGGGCCAACGTCCTGACTTTC.

Written as DNA, the CDR3 is TGTGCCAGCAGCCAAGAGGACAGGGGCTATGGCTACACCTTC. This codes for CASSQEDRGYGYTF. This chain links TRBV3-1 (or the pseudogene TRBV3-2) with TRBJ1-2; 9 bases are a match to TRBD1. The CDR3 is 14 amino acids. Per germline, CDR1 LGHDT and CDR2 YNNKEL (reference sequence). V was pared by 0 bases and J by 4 bases, with 0 bases of the junction left unmatched.

J is TRBJ2-7 and V is TRBV11-2; D is ambiguous. The germline gives CDR1 SGHAT, CDR2 FQNNGV. The CDR3 covers 14 residues. Trimming took 7 bases from V and 7 from J, leaving 20 bases between them. CDR3 nucleotide sequence: TGTGCCAGCACCACACCGACTGGCCCAAGGGAGCAGTACTTC. The encoded protein is CASTTPTGPREQYF.

This chain links TRBV4-3 with TRBJ2-7; D unclear. V was clipped by 0 bases and J by 3 bases, with 6 bases between them. The CDR3 totals 13 residues. Per the germline V gene, CDR1 is LGHNA and CDR2 is YSLEER. In nucleotides, the CDR3 is TGCGCCAGCAGCCAAGAGAGAGGCTACGAGCAGTACTTC. This gives the protein CASSQERGYEQYF.

The V and J genes are TRBV19 and TRBJ1-2; 9 positions agree with TRBD1. CDR1 LNHDA and CDR2 SQIVND come from the germline V gene (reference sequence). V trimming: 2 bases; J trimming: 7 bases; junction bases outside the gene matches: 8. CDR3 length: 15 amino acids. The CDR3 bases are TGTGCCAGTAGTATAAGTGTCGGGACAGGGCTTGGCTACACCTTC. Protein sequence: CASSISVGTGLGYTF.

Concerning this clone itself: This specimen includes other DNA sequences encoding the same CDR3. The J gene is TRBJ1-5, the V gene TRBV5-1; D is uncertain. CDR1 SGHRS and CDR2 YFSETQ come from the germline V gene. This CDR3 spans 13 amino acids. Trimming removed 0 bases at V and 4 bases at J, with 5 bases between. CDR3 sequence (DNA): TGCGCCAGCAGCTTGGACGGGAATCAGCCCCAGCATTTT. Translated, it gives CASSLDGNQPQHF. The full variable domain, in which reference TRBV5-1 and TRBJ1-5 provide the parts outside the CDR3, is KAGVTQTPRYLIKTRGQQVTLSCSPISGHRSVSWYQQTPGQGLQFLFEYFSETQRNKGNFPGRFSGRQFSNSRSEMNVSTLELGDSALYLCASSLDGNQPQHFGDGTRLSIL.

This chain uses TRBV6-5 with TRBJ1-3; tentative D call: TRBD1 (6 bases). V gave up 6 bases and J gave up 7 bases, with 16 bases separating them. Germline V gene sequence: CDR1 MNHEY, CDR2 SVGAGI. The CDR3 is made up of 14 amino acids. The CDR3 DNA sequence: TGTGCCAGCAGCCAGACGGACAGTCGGAACACCATATATTTT. Encoded protein: CASSQTDSRNTIYF.

This chain links TRBV27 with TRBJ2-1; D gene ambiguous. The CDR3 contains 13 residues. Germline V gives CDR1 MNHEY, CDR2 SMNVEV (reference sequence). V shed 5 bases and J shed 13 bases, with 18 bases lying between them. The CDR3 DNA sequence: TGTGCCAGCAGTCTTATCGCCGGGCCGGGCCAGTTCTTC. Translated, it gives CASSLIAGPGQFF.

The chain employs TRBV5-4 and TRBJ2-7; D is ambiguous. This CDR3 is 13 amino acids long. Between the trimmed V and J ends, which lost 0 bases and 3 bases, there was a span of 7 bases. Germline assignment: CDR1 SGHNT and CDR2 YYREEE (reference sequence). CDR3 loop: CASSLEAHYEQYF. In DNA, the CDR3 is TGTGCCAGCAGCTTGGAGGCACACTACGAGCAGTACTTC.

This CDR3 reads CASSQDGLGFDYGYTF. CDR3 DNA sequence: TGCGCCAGCAGCCAAGACGGGTTGGGGTTCGACTATGGCTACACCTTC. This sequence joins TRBV4-3 and TRBJ1-2; D not certain. Germline CDR1 reads LGHNA; CDR2 reads YSLEER. This CDR3 region has 16 residues. V was trimmed by 0 bases and J by 3 bases, leaving 14 bases between them.

The chain joins TRBV7-9 to TRBJ2-1; D gene unclear. The CDR3 extends over 13 amino acids. V lost 3 bases and J 5 bases, leaving 8 bases between the germline ends. CDR1 and CDR2 from the germline V gene are SEHNR and FQNEAQ (reference sequence). This CDR3 reads CASSFALNNEQFF. DNA for the CDR3: TGTGCCAGCAGCTTTGCCCTTAACAATGAGCAGTTCTTC.

For the CDR3, the DNA is TGTGCCAGCAGCCCGCATCGGGACCTCCCGAACACTGAAGCTTTCTTT. Protein product: CASSPHRDLPNTEAFF. V is TRBV7-9 and J is TRBJ1-1, with a weak D call TRBD1 (5 bases). The CDR3 is made up of 16 amino acids. Per the germline V gene, CDR1 is SEHNR and CDR2 is FQNEAQ (reference sequence). Trimming took 5 bases from V and 1 from J, leaving 17 bases between them. The full variable domain, rest sourced from reference TRBV7-9 and TRBJ1-1, is DTGVSQNPRHKITKRGQNVTFRCDPISEHNRLYWYRQTLGQGPEFLTYFQNEAQLEKSRLLSDRFSAERPKGSFSTLEIQRTEQGDSAMYLCASSPHRDLPNTEAFFGQGTRLTVV.

V is TRBV6-5 and J is TRBJ1-5; D gene ambiguous. Looked up from germline, CDR1 is MNHEY and CDR2 is SVGAGI. The V end was cut by 2 bases, the J end by 2 bases, with 4 bases between. This CDR3 spans 13 amino acids. CDR3 amino acids: CASSYRRNQPQHF. The DNA for the CDR3 is TGTGCCAGCAGTTACCGGCGCAATCAGCCCCAGCATTTT.

This clone appeared once. The chain uses TRBV30 and TRBJ2-5; perhaps TRBD2 as D (7 bases). Per the germline V gene, CDR1 is GTSNPN and CDR2 is SVGIG (reference sequence). The V gene lost 4 bases and the J gene lost 4 bases, with 28 bases spanning the gap. The length of the CDR3 is 18 residues. This CDR3 reads CAWTYNTPGGRSRETQYF. The CDR3 DNA is TGTGCCTGGACCTATAACACTCCGGGGGGCCGATCACGAGAGACCCAGTACTTC.

The rearrangement joins TRBV6-6 to TRBJ2-7; TRBD1 matches 8 bases. Per the germline V gene, CDR1 is MNHNY and CDR2 is SVGAGI (reference sequence). After removal of 7 bases from V and 2 bases from J, the junction contained 10 bases not matched to a gene. The CDR3 spans 15 residues. This CDR3 is CASTPRQGSAYEQYF. Here the CDR3 DNA reads TGTGCCAGCACCCCCAGACAGGGGTCTGCCTACGAGCAGTACTTC.

The chain joins TRBV13 to TRBJ2-7; 8 nucleotides line up with TRBD2. The CDR3 has 12 residues. Germline V gives CDR1 PRHDT, CDR2 FYEKMQ (reference sequence). The V segment lost 1 base and the J segment 7 bases; nucleotides outside the gene matches: 0. The CDR3 DNA reads TGTGCCAGCAGCTTAGAGCGGGGGGAGCAGTACTTC. This sequence encodes CASSLERGEQYF.

V is TRBV30 and J is TRBJ1-5; maybe TRBD1 (6 bases). The CDR3 is 13 amino acids. CDR1 GTSNPN and CDR2 SVGIG come from the germline V gene (reference sequence). The CDR3 sequence is CALQSGGNQPQHF. CDR3 nucleotides: TGTGCACTACAATCAGGGGGCAATCAGCCCCAGCATTTT.

The chain employs TRBV27 and TRBJ2-5, with 9 bases identical to TRBD2. The trim removed 7 bases at V and 5 bases at J, leaving 17 bases unmatched. Germline V gene sequence: CDR1 MNHEY, CDR2 SMNVEV (reference sequence). This CDR3 has 17 residues. The CDR3 nucleotides read TGTGCCAGCAAGGGGTGGCTAGCGGGATTAGGTGAGGAGACCCAGTACTTC. Protein: CASKGWLAGLGEETQYF.

V is TRBV19 and J is TRBJ1-1; D is uncertain. This CDR3 comprises 15 residues. Germline-derived CDR1 and CDR2 are LNHDA and SQIVND (reference sequence). The germline V and J ends were trimmed by 0 bases and 1 base, with 9 bases remaining between them. The CDR3 loop is CASSIDIQSNTEAFF. CDR3 DNA sequence: TGTGCCAGTAGTATAGATATCCAGTCGAACACTGAAGCTTTCTTT.

The rearrangement joins TRBV18 to TRBJ2-7; D could derive from TRBD1 or TRBD2 (5 bases each). The ends were cut back, 0 bases at V and 3 bases at J, with 12 bases in the middle. Germline V CDR1 and CDR2: KGHSH, LQKENI. This CDR3 has 15 residues. CDR3 residues: CASSPPAGSIYEQYF. CDR3 nucleotides: TGTGCCAGCTCACCACCGGCAGGGAGTATCTACGAGCAGTACTTC.

V is TRBV19 and J is TRBJ2-1; the D gene is possibly TRBD2 (7 bases). Trimming left V 7 bases short and J 2 bases short, with 21 bases between. This CDR3 region has 17 residues. Germline CDR1 is LNHDA and CDR2 is SQIVND (reference sequence). The CDR3 DNA follows: TGTGCCAGTATGACCATTGCTGGCGGGGGCCCCTACAATGAGCAGTTCTTC. Translated: CASMTIAGGGPYNEQFF.

This clone is a singleton in its sample. J is TRBJ2-7 and V is TRBV11-2; perhaps TRBD1 as D (5 bases). The V and J ends lost 3 bases and 2 bases respectively, with 14 bases between them. The germline gives CDR1 SGHAT, CDR2 FQNNGV. CDR3 length: 15 amino acids. The CDR3 sequence is CASSFYQGLTYEQYF. CDR3 sequence (DNA): TGTGCCAGCAGCTTCTATCAGGGCCTAACCTACGAGCAGTACTTC.

The rearrangement links TRBV24-1 to TRBJ2-7, with 13 bases identical to TRBD2. V was clipped by 4 bases and J by 7 bases; unmatched bases: 18. Germline CDR1 and CDR2: KGHDR and SFDVKD. This CDR3 spans 19 amino acids. The DNA for the CDR3 is TGTGCCACCAGTGACCTTACCGGGACTAGCGGGAATAAAGGTTATGAGCAGTACTTC. This translates into CATSDLTGTSGNKGYEQYF.

The chain recombines TRBV4-3 with TRBJ2-1; tentative D call: TRBD2 (5 bases). The CDR3 covers 15 residues. CDR1 and CDR2 (germline): LGHNA, YSLEER. V lost 0 bases, J lost 1 base, and 7 bases lay in between. The CDR3 nucleotides read TGCGCCAGCAGCCAAGATGGGGAGTCCTACAATGAGCAGTTCTTC. This codes for CASSQDGESYNEQFF.

The chain has TRBV7-8 and TRBJ1-1; D uncertain. V lost 5 bases, J lost 5 bases, and 9 bases lay in between. Germline lookup yields CDR1 SGHVS and CDR2 FQNEAQ. This CDR3 has 12 residues. CDR3 nucleotides: TGTGCCAGCAGCCAGCAGCCGACTGAAGCTTTCTTT. Translation: CASSQQPTEAFF.

The CDR3 here is CASCRTGTNTEAFF. In nucleotides, the CDR3 is TGTGCCAGCTGCCGAACAGGGACGAACACTGAAGCTTTCTTT. The chain uses TRBV3-1 (or the pseudogene TRBV3-2) and TRBJ1-1; D perhaps matches TRBD1 (6 bases). CDR1 and CDR2 (germline): LGHDT, YNNKEL (reference sequence). V shed 8 bases and J shed 1 base, with 14 bases lying between them. The length of the CDR3 is 14 residues.

The V and J genes are TRBV30 and TRBJ2-5; D is possibly TRBD1 (6 bases). V lost 0 bases to trimming and J lost 5 bases, with 16 bases between them. The CDR3 contains 15 residues. CDR1 GTSNPN and CDR2 SVGIG come from the germline V gene (reference sequence). The chain's CDR3 is CAWSVPGTHGETQYF. The CDR3, as DNA: TGTGCCTGGAGTGTACCCGGGACACATGGGGAGACCCAGTACTTC.

The CDR3 nucleotides are TGTGCCAGCAGTTCGAGGACAGGGAACCACGAGCAGTACTTC. Translation: CASSSRTGNHEQYF. The V and J genes are TRBV28 and TRBJ2-7, with 8 positions matching TRBD1. Trimming at V came to 4 bases and at J to 5 bases, leaving 7 bases not matched to a gene. Germline assignment: CDR1 MDHEN and CDR2 SYDVKM. The CDR3 covers 14 residues. Together with reference TRBV28 and TRBJ2-7, the CDR3 gives the full variable domain: DVKVTQSSRYLVKRTGEKVFLECVQDMDHENMFWYRQDPGLGLRLIYFSYDVKMKEKGDIPEGYSVSREKKERFSLILESASTNQTSMYLCASSSRTGNHEQYFGPGTRLTVT.

The count of this clone is one. The chain couples TRBV30 to TRBJ1-1; weak D call: TRBD1 (5 bases). This CDR3 is 15 amino acids long. V lost 4 bases, J lost 0 bases, and 15 bases lay in between. Germline V lookup: CDR1 GTSNPN, CDR2 SVGIG (reference sequence). The CDR3 nucleotides are TGTGCCTGGAACGAGGGGAGGGGCCTGAACACTGAAGCTTTCTTT. Amino acids: CAWNEGRGLNTEAFF.